The clone carrying this T cell receptor (beta chain) was seen only a few times. The antigen is undetermined. The source of the sample is a study of early T cells in non-severe SARS-CoV-2 infection. Study information: Sequenced material consisted of bulk RNA (from unsorted whole blood), and chains were unpaired.

Germline-derived CDR1 and CDR2 are SQVTM and ANQGSEA. V lost 3 bases, J lost 3 bases, and 2 bases stayed unmatched. The CDR3 runs 12 residues. Individual cDNA molecules received unique molecular identifiers during library preparation. MiXCR, run by TCRdb on the 5' RACE reads, gives a single entry per CDR3 protein. In the table there are approximately 81,000 distinct CDR3 sequences, roughly 13% of which are singletons. Whole-study results and caveats: Matching against VDJdb likely underestimated virus-specific expansions, favoring anti-spike CD8.

Sequencing was carried out using whole blood. The source of this sequence is an adult who was a healthcare worker with PCR-confirmed SARS-CoV-2 infection or an uninfected control (not recorded which). The genes are TRBV29-1 and TRBJ2-7, with 7 bases lining up with TRBD2. The CDR3 loop reads CSVEAGDYEQYF. CDR3 sequence (DNA): TGCAGCGTTGAGGCGGGGGACTACGAGCAGTACTTC.